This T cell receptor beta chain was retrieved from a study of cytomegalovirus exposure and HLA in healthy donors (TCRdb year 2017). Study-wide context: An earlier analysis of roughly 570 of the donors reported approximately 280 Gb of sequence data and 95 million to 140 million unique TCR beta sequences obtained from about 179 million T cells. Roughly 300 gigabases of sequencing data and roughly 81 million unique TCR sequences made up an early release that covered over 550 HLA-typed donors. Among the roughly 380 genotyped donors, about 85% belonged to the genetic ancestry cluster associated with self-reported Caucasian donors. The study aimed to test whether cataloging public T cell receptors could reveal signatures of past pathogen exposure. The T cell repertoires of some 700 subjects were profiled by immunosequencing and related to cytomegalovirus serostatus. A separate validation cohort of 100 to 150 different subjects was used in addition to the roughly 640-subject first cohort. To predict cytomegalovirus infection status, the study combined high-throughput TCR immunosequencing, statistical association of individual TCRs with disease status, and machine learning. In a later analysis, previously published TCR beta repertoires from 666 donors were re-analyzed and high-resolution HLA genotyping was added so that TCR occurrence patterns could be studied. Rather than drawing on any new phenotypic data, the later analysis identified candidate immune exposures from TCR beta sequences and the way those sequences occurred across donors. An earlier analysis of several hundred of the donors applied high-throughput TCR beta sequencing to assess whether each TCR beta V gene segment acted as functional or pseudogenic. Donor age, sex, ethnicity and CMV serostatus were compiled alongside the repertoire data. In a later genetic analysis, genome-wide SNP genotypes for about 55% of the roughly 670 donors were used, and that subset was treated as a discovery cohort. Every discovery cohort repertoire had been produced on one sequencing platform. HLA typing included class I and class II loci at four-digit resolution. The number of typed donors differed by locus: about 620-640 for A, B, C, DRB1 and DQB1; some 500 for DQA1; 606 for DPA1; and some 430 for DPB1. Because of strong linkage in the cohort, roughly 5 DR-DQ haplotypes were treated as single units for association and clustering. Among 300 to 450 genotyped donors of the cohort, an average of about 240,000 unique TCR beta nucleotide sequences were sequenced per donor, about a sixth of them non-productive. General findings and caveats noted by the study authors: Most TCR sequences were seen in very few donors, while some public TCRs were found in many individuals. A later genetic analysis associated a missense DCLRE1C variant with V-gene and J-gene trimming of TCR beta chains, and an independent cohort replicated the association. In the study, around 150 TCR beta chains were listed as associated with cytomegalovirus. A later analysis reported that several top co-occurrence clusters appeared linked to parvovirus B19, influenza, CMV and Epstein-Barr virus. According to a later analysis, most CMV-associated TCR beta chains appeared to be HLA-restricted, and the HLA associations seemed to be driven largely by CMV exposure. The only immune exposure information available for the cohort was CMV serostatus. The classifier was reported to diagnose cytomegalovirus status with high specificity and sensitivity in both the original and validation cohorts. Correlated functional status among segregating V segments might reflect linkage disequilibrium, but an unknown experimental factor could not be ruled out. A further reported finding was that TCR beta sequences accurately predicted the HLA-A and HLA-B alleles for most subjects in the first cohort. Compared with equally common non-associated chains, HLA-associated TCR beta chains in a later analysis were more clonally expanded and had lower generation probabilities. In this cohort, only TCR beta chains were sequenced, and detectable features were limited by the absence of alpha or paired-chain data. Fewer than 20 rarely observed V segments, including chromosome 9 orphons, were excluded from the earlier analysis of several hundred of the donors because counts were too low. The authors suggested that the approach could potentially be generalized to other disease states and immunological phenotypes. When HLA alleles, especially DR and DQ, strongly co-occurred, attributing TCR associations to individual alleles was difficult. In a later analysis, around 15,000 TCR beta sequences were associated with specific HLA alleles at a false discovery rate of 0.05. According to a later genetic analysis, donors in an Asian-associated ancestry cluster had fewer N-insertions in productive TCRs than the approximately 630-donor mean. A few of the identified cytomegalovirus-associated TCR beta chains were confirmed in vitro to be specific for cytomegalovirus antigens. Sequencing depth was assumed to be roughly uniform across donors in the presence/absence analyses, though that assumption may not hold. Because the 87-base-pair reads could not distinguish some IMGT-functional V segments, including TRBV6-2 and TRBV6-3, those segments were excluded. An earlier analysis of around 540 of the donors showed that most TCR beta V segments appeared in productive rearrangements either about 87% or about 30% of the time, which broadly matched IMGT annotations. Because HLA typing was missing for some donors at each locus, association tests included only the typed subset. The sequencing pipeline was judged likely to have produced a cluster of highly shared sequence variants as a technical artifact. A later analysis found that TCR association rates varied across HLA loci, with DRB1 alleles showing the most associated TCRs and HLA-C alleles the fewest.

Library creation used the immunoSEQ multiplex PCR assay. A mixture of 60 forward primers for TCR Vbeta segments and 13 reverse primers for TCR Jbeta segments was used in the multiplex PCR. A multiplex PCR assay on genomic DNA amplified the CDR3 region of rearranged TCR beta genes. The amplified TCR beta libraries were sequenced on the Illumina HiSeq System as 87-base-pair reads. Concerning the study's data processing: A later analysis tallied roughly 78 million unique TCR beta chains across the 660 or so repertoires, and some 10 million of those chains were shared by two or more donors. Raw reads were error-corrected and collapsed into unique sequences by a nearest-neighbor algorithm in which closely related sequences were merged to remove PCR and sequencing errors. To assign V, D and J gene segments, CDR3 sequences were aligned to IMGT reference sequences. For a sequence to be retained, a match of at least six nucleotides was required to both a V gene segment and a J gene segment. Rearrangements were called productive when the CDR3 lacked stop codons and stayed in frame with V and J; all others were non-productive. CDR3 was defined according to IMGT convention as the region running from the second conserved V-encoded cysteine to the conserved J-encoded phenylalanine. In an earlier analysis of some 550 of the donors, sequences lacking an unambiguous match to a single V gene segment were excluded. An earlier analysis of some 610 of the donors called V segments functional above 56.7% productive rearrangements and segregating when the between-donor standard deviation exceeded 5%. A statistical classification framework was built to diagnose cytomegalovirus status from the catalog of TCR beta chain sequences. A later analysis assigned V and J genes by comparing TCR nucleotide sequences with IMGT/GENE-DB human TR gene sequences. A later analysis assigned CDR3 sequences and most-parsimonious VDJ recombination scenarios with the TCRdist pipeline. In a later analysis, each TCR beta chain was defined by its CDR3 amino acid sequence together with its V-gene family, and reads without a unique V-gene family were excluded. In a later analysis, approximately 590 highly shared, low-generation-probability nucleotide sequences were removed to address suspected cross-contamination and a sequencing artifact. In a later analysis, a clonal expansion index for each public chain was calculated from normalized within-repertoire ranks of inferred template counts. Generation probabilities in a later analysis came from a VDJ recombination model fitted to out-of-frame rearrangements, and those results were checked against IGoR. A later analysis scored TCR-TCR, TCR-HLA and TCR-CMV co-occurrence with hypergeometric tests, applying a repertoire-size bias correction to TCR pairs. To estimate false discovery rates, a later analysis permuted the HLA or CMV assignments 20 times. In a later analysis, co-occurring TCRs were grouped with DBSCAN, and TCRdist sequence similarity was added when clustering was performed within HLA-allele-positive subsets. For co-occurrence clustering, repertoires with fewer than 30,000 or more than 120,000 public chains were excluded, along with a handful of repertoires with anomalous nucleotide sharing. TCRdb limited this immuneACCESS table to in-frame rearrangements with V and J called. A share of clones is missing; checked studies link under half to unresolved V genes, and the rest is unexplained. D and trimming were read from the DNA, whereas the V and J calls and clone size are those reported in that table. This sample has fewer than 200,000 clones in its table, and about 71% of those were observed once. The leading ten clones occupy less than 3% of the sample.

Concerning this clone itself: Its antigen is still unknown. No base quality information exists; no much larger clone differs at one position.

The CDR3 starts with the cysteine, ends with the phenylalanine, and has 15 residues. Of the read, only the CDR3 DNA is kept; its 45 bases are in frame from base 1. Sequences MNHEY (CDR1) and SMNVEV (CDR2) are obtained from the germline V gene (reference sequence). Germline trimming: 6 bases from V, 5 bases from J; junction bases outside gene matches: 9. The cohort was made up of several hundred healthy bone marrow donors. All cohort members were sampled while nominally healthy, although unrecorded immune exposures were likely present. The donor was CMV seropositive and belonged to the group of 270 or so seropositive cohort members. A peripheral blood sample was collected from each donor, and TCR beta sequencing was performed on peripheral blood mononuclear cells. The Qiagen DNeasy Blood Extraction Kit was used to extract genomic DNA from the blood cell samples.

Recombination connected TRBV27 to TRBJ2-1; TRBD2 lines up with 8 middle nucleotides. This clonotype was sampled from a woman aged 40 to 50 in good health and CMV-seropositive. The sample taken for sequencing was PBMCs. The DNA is TGTGCCAGCAGCATCCTTAGCGGGGACAACAATGAGCAGTTCTTC. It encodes CASSILSGDNNEQFF.